A single sample gave rise to the 11 T cell receptor beta chains below, sequenced in a study of T cells after posttransplantation cyclophosphamide. A marrow graft followed busulfan-fludarabine conditioning, with cyclophosphamide on days +3 and +4. Data came from immunoSEQ multiplex PCR; TCRdb stores just in-frame clones and leaves some out. The table includes some 10,000 clones, around nine tenths detected once. The sample consisted of CD4+ T cells sorted from PBMCs, taken after allogeneic stem cell transplant with posttransplant cyclophosphamide. These receptors were obtained from a male patient between 25 and 39 years old who received an allogeneic stem cell transplant from a related donor, was CMV-positive, and had acute GVHD only. The T cells may partly be graft donor cells.

This sequence joins TRBV7-2 and TRBJ1-1; D call uncertain. The V gene's germline CDR1 is SGHTA and CDR2 FQGNSA. CDR3 length: 16 amino acids. Trimming removed 2 bases from V and 0 bases from J, with 13 bases in between. The CDR3 loop is CASSLFSVYLNTEAFF. In DNA, the CDR3 is TGTGCCAGCAGCTTATTTTCCGTGTACTTGAACACTGAAGCTTTCTTT.

In DNA form, the CDR3 reads TGCAGCGTTGCCACCACAGGGGTCGATACGCAGTATTTT. Protein product: CSVATTGVDTQYF. The chain employs TRBV29-1 and TRBJ2-3; 7 positions match TRBD1. The germline CDR1 and CDR2 sequences are SQVTM and ANQGSEA. Losses at the gene ends were 4 bases for V and 6 bases for J; bases not matched to a gene: 7. This CDR3 contains 13 residues.

V usage is TRBV7-2 and J usage is TRBJ2-1; 9 nucleotides agree with TRBD2. Per the germline V gene, CDR1 is SGHTA and CDR2 is FQGNSA. V was clipped by 7 bases and J by 6 bases; unmatched bases: 7. The CDR3 totals 14 residues. This CDR3 reads CASNPSGGINEQFF. As DNA, the CDR3 is TGTGCCAGCAACCCCAGCGGGGGGATCAATGAGCAGTTCTTC.

This chain uses TRBV7-2 with TRBJ2-3; weak D call: TRBD1 (6 bases). From germline, CDR1 is SGHTA and CDR2 FQGNSA. Trimming removed 5 bases from V and 5 bases from J, with 17 bases in between. This CDR3 spans 15 amino acids. The CDR3 coding sequence is TGTGCCAGCAGCCTACTTACAGGGTTGGGAGATACGCAGTATTTT. Amino acid sequence: CASSLLTGLGDTQYF.

The chain employs TRBV29-1 and TRBJ2-7; a possible D gene is TRBD1 (6 bases). CDR1 is SQVTM and CDR2 is ANQGSEA in the germline V gene. CDR3 length equals 15 residues. Between the trimmed V and J ends, which lost 0 bases and 3 bases, there was a span of 15 bases. This chain's CDR3 is CSVEDSARGLYEQYF. CDR3 DNA sequence: TGCAGCGTTGAAGATTCGGCCAGGGGCCTCTACGAGCAGTACTTC.

The chain links TRBV29-1 to TRBJ2-7, with 7 bases identical to TRBD1. This CDR3 is built from 16 residues. With 4 bases clipped from V and 5 bases from J, the junction kept 17 bases outside the gene matches. CDR1 and CDR2 (germline): SQVTM, ANQGSEA. The CDR3 sequence is CSVGGGATGNLDEQYF. The CDR3 nucleotides are TGCAGCGTTGGCGGAGGAGCGACAGGGAATCTGGACGAGCAGTACTTC.

The chain employs TRBV21-1 and TRBJ2-2; no DNA check was done on the table's D call, TRBD1. TRBV21-1 is listed as a pseudogene. The CDR3 totals 18 residues. The DNA of the CDR3 is TGTGCCAGCAGCAAAGCGCAGCAAGGGGCGGAAAATACCGGGGAGCTGTTTTTT. Translation gives CASSKAQQGAENTGELFF.

The chain links TRBV27 to TRBJ2-7, with TRBD1 matching over 7 bases. The CDR3 totals 14 residues. Losses at the gene ends were 5 bases for V and 0 bases for J; bases not matched to a gene: 4. CDR1 MNHEY and CDR2 SMNVEV come from the germline V gene (reference sequence). CDR3 sequence reads: CASSTRQGSYEQYF. The DNA of the CDR3 is TGTGCCAGCAGTACCCGACAGGGCTCCTACGAGCAGTACTTC.

The chain has TRBV10-3 and TRBJ2-1, with D perhaps TRBD1 (6 bases). The V end lost 3 bases, the J end lost 9 bases, and 15 bases lay between the germline ends. Germline loops: CDR1 ENHRY, CDR2 SYGVKD. The CDR3 is 14 residues long. CDR3 DNA: TGTGCCATCAGTGACACCTACAGGGCGGGTGAGCAGTTCTTC. This sequence encodes CAISDTYRAGEQFF.

The chain combines TRBV19 with TRBJ1-4; a possible D gene is TRBD1 (6 bases). Germline CDR1 LNHDA, CDR2 SQIVND (reference sequence). Trimming removed 7 bases at V and 3 bases at J, with 12 bases between. The CDR3 is 14 residues long. The CDR3: CASTGGAANEKLFF. The DNA for the CDR3 is TGTGCCAGTACTGGGGGGGCAGCTAATGAAAAACTGTTTTTT.

For this clone: The CDR3 does not end in the conserved phenylalanine or tryptophan, so this is likely a read error. It is unclear where the CDR3 begins or ends on the DNA, so no DNA is shown, and the CDR3 is as TCRdb lists it. V usage is TRBV5-1 and J usage is TRBJ2-7; the DNA was not used to check the table's D call, TRBD2. The CDR3 totals 13 residues, both ends included. Germline V gene data show CDR1 as SGHRS and CDR2 as YFSETQ. The CDR3 loop reads CASSLALAGQPQY.